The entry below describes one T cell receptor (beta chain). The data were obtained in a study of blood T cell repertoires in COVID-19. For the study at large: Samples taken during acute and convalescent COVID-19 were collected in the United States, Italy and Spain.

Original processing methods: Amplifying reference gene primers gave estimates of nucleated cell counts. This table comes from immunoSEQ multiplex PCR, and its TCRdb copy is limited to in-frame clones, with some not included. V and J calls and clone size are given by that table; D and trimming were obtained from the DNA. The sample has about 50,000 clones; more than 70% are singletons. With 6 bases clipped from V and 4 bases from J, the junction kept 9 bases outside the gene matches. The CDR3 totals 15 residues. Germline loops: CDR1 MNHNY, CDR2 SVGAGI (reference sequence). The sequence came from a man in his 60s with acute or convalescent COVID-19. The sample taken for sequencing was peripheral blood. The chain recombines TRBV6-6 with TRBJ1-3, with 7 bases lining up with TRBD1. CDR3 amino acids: CASSPDRSGGNTIYF. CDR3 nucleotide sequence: TGTGCCAGCAGCCCGGACAGGTCAGGAGGAAACACCATATATTTT.